This T cell receptor (beta chain) was sequenced for a study of blood T cell repertoires in COVID-19. At the level of the study: Material from acute and convalescent COVID-19 was sourced from the United States, Italy and Spain.

Clones were read by immunoSEQ multiplex PCR, and TCRdb kept only the in-frame ones, dropping some. The table has 200,000 or so clones, roughly four fifths seen once; the top ten hold roughly 12%. The CDR3 length is 13 residues. Germline values: CDR1 MGHRA, CDR2 YSYEKL. The V end lost 0 bases, the J end lost 8 bases, and 11 bases lay between the germline ends. Sequenced sample: peripheral blood. The rearrangement uses TRBV4-1 and TRBJ2-7, with D perhaps TRBD1 (5 bases). The receptor was derived from a woman older than 75 with COVID-19, enrolled during active disease. The CDR3 DNA is TGCGCCAGCAGCCAAGAAAGACAGACCCAGCAGTACTTC. Translating it yields CASSQERQTQQYF.